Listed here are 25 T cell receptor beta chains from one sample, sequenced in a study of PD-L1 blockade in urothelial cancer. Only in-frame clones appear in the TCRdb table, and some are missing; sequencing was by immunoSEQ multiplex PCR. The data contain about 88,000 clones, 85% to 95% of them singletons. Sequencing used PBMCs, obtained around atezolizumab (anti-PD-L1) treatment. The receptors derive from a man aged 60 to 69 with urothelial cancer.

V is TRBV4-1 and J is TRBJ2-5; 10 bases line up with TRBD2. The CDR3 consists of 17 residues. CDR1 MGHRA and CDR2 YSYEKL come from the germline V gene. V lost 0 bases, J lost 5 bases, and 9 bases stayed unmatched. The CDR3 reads CASSQDASGGFYETQYF. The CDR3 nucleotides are TGCGCCAGCAGCCAAGATGCTAGCGGGGGTTTTTACGAGACCCAGTACTTC.

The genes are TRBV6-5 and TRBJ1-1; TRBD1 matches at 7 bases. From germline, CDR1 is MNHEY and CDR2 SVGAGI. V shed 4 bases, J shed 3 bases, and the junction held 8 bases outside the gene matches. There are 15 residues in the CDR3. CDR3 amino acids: CASSSTGIMDTEAFF. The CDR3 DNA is TGTGCCAGCAGTTCGACAGGGATTATGGACACTGAAGCTTTCTTT.

CDR3 coding DNA: TGTGCCAGCAGCAGAGCGGGACTAGCGTCAGATACGCAGTATTTT. Its translation: CASSRAGLASDTQYF. The chain combines TRBV9 with TRBJ2-3; TRBD2 matches at 10 bases. Germline lookup yields CDR1 SGDLS and CDR2 YYNGEE. The ends lost 4 bases at V and 4 bases at J; junction bases unmatched: 6. The CDR3 length is 15 residues.

The CDR3 region is CASSGYRTGNPSTDTQYF. The CDR3 coding sequence is TGTGCCAGCAGTGGATACCGTACGGGGAACCCTAGCACAGATACGCAGTATTTT. The chain couples TRBV6-1 to TRBJ2-3, with D maybe TRBD2 (5 bases). V gave up 4 bases and J gave up 0 bases, with 20 bases separating them. From germline, CDR1 is MNHNS and CDR2 SASEGT. This CDR3 comprises 18 residues.

As DNA, the CDR3 is TGTGCCACCAGAATCGCCGAACTAGCGGGAGGGCCTAATGAGCAGTTCTTC. Encoded protein: CATRIAELAGGPNEQFF. The rearrangement uses TRBV10-3 and TRBJ2-1; 13 nucleotides match TRBD2. The CDR3 runs to 17 residues. Germline V gene sequence: CDR1 ENHRY, CDR2 SYGVKD. Trimming took 10 bases from V and 7 from J; bases not matched to a gene: 16.

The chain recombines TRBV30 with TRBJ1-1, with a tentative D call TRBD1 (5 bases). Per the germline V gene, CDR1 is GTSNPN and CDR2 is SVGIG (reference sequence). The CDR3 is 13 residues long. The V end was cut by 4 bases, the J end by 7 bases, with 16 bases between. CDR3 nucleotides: TGTGCCTGGAAGGGGACCTGGGGGGGTGAAGCTTTCTTT. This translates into CAWKGTWGGEAFF.

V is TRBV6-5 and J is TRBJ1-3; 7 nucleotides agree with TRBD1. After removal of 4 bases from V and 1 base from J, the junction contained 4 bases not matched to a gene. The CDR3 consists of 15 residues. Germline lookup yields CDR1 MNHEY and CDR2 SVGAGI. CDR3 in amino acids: CASSSRGSSGNTIYF. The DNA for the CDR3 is TGTGCCAGCAGTTCCAGGGGGAGTTCTGGAAACACCATATATTTT.

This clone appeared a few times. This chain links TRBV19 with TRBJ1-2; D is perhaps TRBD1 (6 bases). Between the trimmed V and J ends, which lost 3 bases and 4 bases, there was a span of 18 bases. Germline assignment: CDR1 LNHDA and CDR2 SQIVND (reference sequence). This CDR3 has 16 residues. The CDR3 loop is CASSMGGRQDLYGYTF. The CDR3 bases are TGTGCCAGTAGTATGGGGGGGAGACAGGACCTCTATGGCTACACCTTC.

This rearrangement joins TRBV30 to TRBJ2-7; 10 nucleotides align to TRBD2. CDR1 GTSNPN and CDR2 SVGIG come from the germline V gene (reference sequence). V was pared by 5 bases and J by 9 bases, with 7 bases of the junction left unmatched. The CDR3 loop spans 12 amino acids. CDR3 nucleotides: TGTGCCTGGGGAGCGGGGGGGCCTGGGCAGTACTTC. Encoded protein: CAWGAGGPGQYF.

CDR3 sequence: CASSVGHTSYEQYF. The CDR3 region has the DNA TGTGCCAGCAGCGTAGGACATACCTCCTACGAGCAGTACTTC. The V and J genes are TRBV9 and TRBJ2-7; unclear D gene. In germline, CDR1 is SGDLS, CDR2 YYNGEE. Trimming left V 0 bases short and J 0 bases short, with 7 bases between. The CDR3 is 14 residues long.

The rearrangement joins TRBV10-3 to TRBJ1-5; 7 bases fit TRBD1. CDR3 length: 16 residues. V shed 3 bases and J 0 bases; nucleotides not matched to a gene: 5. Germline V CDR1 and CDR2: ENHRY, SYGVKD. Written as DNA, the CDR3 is TGTGCCATCAGTGAAACACAGGGGCTTAGCAATCAGCCCCAGCATTTT. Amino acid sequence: CAISETQGLSNQPQHF.

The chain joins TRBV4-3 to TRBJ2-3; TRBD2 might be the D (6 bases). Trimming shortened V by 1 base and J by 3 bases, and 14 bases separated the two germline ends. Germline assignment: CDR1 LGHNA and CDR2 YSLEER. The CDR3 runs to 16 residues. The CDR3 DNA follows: TGCGCCAGCAGCCAAGTATATCTGGGGGGAACAGATACGCAGTATTTT. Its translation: CASSQVYLGGTDTQYF.

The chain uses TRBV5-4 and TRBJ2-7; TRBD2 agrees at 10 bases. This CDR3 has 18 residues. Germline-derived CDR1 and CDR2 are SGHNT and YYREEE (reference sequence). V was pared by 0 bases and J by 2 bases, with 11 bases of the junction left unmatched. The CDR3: CASSLGNWASGGAYEQYF. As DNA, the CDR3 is TGTGCCAGCAGCTTGGGAAATTGGGCTAGCGGGGGAGCCTACGAGCAGTACTTC.

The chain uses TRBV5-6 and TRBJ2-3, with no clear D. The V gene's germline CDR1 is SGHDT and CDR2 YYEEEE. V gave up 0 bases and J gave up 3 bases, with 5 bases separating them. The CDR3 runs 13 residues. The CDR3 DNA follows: TGTGCCAGCAGCTTGGGTAGTACAGATACGCAGTATTTT. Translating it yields CASSLGSTDTQYF. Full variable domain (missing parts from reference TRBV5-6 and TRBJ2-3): DAGVTQSPTHLIKTRGQQVTLRCSPKSGHDTVSWYQQALGQGPQFIFQYYEEEERQRGNFPDRFSGHQFPNYSSELNVNALLLGDSALYLCASSLGSTDTQYFGPGTRLTVL.

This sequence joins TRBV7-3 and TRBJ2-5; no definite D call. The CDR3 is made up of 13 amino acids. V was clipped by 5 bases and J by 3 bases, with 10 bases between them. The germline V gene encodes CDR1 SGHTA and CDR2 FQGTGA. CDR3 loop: CASSLAPEETQYF. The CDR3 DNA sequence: TGTGCCAGCAGCCTCGCCCCGGAAGAGACCCAGTACTTC.

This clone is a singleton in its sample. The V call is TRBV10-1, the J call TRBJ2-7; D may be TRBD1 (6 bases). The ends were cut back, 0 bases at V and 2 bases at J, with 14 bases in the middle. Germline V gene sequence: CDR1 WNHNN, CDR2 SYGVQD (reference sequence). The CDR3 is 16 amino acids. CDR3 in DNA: TGCGCCAGCAGTGAGTCCGACGGGACAAACCCCTACGAGCAGTACTTC. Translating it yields CASSESDGTNPYEQYF.

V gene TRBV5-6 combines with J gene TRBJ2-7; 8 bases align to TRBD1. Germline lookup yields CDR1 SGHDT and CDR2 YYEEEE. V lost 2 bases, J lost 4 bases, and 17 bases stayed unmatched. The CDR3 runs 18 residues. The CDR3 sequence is CASSFIPTGTGLWYEQYF. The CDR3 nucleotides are TGTGCCAGCAGCTTTATCCCTACCGGGACAGGCTTATGGTACGAGCAGTACTTC. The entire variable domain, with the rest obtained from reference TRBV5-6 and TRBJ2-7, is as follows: DAGVTQSPTHLIKTRGQQVTLRCSPKSGHDTVSWYQQALGQGPQFIFQYYEEEERQRGNFPDRFSGHQFPNYSSELNVNALLLGDSALYLCASSFIPTGTGLWYEQYFGPGTRLTVT.

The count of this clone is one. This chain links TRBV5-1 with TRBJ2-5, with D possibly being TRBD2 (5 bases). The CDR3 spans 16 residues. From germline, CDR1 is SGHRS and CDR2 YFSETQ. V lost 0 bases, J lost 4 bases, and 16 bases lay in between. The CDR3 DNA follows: TGCGCCAGCAGCTTGGCGGTCCAGCTAGGGAGAGAGACCCAGTACTTC. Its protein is CASSLAVQLGRETQYF.

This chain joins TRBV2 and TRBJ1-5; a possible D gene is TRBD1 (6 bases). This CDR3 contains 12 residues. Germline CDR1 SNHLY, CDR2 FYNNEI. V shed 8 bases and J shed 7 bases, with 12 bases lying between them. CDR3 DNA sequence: TGTGCCAGCCGACAGGTTGGCCAGCCCCAGCATTTT. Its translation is CASRQVGQPQHF.

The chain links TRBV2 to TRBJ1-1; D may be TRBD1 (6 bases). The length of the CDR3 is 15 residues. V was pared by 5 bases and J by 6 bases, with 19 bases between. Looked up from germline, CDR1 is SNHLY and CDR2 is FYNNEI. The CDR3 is CASSFSDRWSAEAFF. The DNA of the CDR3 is TGTGCCAGCAGTTTCTCAGACAGGTGGTCGGCTGAAGCTTTCTTT.

For the CDR3, the DNA is TGTGCCAGCAGCTTAGCCTTGGCAGGCGAAGCTTTCTTT. Translation: CASSLALAGEAFF. The gene calls are TRBV7-9 and TRBJ1-1; D unresolved. The CDR3 length is 13 residues. Germline V lookup: CDR1 SEHNR, CDR2 FQNEAQ (reference sequence). V was pared by 0 bases and J by 8 bases, with 10 bases between.

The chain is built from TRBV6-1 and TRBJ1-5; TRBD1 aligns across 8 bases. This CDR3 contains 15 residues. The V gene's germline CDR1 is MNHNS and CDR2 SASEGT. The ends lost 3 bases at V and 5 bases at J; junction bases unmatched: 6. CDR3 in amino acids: CASSEVRGLDQPQHF. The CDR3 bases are TGTGCCAGCAGTGAGGTCAGGGGGCTGGATCAGCCCCAGCATTTT.

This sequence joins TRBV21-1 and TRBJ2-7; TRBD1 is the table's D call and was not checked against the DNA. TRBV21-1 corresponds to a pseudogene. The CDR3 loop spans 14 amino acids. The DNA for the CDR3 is TGTGCCGGAAACAGGGGGTACAACACTAGCGAGCAGTACTTC. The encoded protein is CAGNRGYNTSEQYF.

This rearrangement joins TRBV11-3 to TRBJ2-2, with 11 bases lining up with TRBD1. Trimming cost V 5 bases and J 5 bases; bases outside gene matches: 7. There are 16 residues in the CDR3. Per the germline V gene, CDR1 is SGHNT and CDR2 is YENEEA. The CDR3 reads CASSLGQGEGTGELFF. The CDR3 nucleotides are TGTGCCAGCAGCCTGGGACAGGGGGAGGGGACCGGGGAGCTGTTTTTT.

CDR3 in DNA: TGTGCCAGCTCACCACCAAGTCGGTCCTACGAGCAGTACTTC. This translates into CASSPPSRSYEQYF. The chain links TRBV18 to TRBJ2-7; no clear D. Germline loops: CDR1 KGHSH, CDR2 LQKENI. The V end lost 0 bases, the J end lost 1 base, and 7 bases lay between the germline ends. The CDR3 is 14 residues long. Together with reference TRBV18 and TRBJ2-7, the CDR3 gives the full variable domain: NAGVMQNPRHLVRRRGQEARLRCSPMKGHSHVYWYRQLPEEGLKFMVYLQKENIIDESGMPKERFSAEFPKEGPSILRIQQVVRGDSAAYFCASSPPSRSYEQYFGPGTRLTVT.